These T cell receptor beta chains were read from a single sample in a study of T cell responses to AZD1222 COVID-19 vaccine. Here immunoSEQ multiplex PCR was the method, and the copy in TCRdb shows in-frame clones only, minus some. In the table there are around 120,000 clones, 70% to 90% of which are singletons. The input for sequencing was peripheral blood, taken on day 0 of AZD1222 vaccination. These receptors all come from an adult in good health. CDR3s include the opening cysteine and the closing phenylalanine or tryptophan. The D gene is left open where the match is weak. Size tells how often a clone was seen (once, few, many) or the class of an expanded clone, and some rows leave it out.

abundance: .
v_gene: TRBV28
d_gene: TRBD1
j_gene: TRBJ1-4
CDR3aa: CASSSRDRGPGLFF
CDR3nt: TGTGCCAGCAGTTCCCGGGACAGGGGGCCGGGACTGTTTTTT

abundance: .
v_gene: TRBV13
d_gene: .
j_gene: TRBJ1-2
CDR3aa: CASSLGWTTDGYTF
CDR3nt: TGTGCCAGCAGCTTAGGTTGGACAACGGATGGCTACACCTTC

abundance: once
v_gene: TRBV7-6
d_gene: .
j_gene: TRBJ2-1
CDR3aa: CASTSTRGTYNEQFF
CDR3nt: TGTGCCAGCACCTCAACTAGGGGGACTTACAATGAGCAGTTCTTC

abundance: .
v_gene: TRBV30
d_gene: TRBD1
j_gene: TRBJ1-5
CDR3aa: CALDRGISRGQPQHF
CDR3nt: TGTGCCTTAGACAGGGGAATATCGAGAGGTCAGCCCCAGCATTTT

abundance: .
v_gene: TRBV28
d_gene: TRBD1
j_gene: TRBJ2-7
CDR3aa: CASIPTGIRYEQYF
CDR3nt: TGTGCCAGTATACCGACAGGGATTCGCTACGAGCAGTACTTC

abundance: .
v_gene: TRBV5-4
d_gene: TRBD1
j_gene: TRBJ2-1
CDR3aa: CASRPRQGLNNEQFF
CDR3nt: TGTGCCAGCAGACCAAGACAGGGGTTAAACAATGAGCAGTTCTTC

abundance: .
v_gene: TRBV6-5
d_gene: .
j_gene: TRBJ2-7
CDR3aa: CAGSRDISYEQYF
CDR3nt: TGTGCCGGGTCGAGGGACATTTCCTACGAGCAGTACTTC

abundance: .
v_gene: TRBV2
d_gene: .
j_gene: TRBJ1-3
CDR3aa: CASRGWDTTSGNTIYF
CDR3nt: TGTGCCAGCAGGGGATGGGACACCACCTCTGGAAACACCATATATTTT

abundance: .
v_gene: TRBV30
d_gene: TRBD1
j_gene: TRBJ2-7
CDR3aa: CAWNLGQGAEEQYF
CDR3nt: TGTGCCTGGAACCTCGGACAGGGGGCCGAAGAACAGTACTTC

abundance: .
v_gene: TRBV19
d_gene: .
j_gene: TRBJ2-3
CDR3aa: CATAALVGITDTQYF
CDR3nt: TGTGCCACCGCGGCCCTAGTAGGAATCACAGATACGCAGTATTTT

abundance: .
v_gene: TRBV28
d_gene: .
j_gene: TRBJ1-4
CDR3aa: CASSSGTEREKLFF
CDR3nt: TGTGCCAGCAGTTCCGGGACCGAGAGAGAAAAACTGTTTTTT

abundance: .
v_gene: TRBV25-1
d_gene: .
j_gene: TRBJ1-1
CDR3aa: CASSGSWWAEAFF
CDR3nt: TGTGCCAGCAGTGGGAGCTGGTGGGCTGAAGCTTTCTTT

abundance: .
v_gene: TRBV5-1
d_gene: .
j_gene: TRBJ2-1
CDR3aa: CASSQGDYNEQFF
CDR3nt: TGCGCCAGCAGCCAGGGAGATTACAATGAGCAGTTCTTC

abundance: .
v_gene: TRBV5-1
d_gene: .
j_gene: TRBJ2-3
CDR3aa: CASSLGQFTDTQYF
CDR3nt: TGCGCCAGCAGCCTGGGGCAGTTCACAGATACGCAGTATTTT

abundance: .
v_gene: TRBV5-1
d_gene: .
j_gene: TRBJ2-7
CDR3aa: CASSLAGGSSIYEQYF
CDR3nt: TGCGCCAGCAGCTTGGCCGGGGGCAGCTCGATCTACGAGCAGTACTTC

abundance: .
v_gene: TRBV10-3
d_gene: .
j_gene: TRBJ1-3
CDR3aa: CAISGTSGNTIYF
CDR3nt: TGTGCCATCAGTGGGACCTCTGGAAACACCATATATTTT

abundance: .
v_gene: TRBV27
d_gene: TRBD1
j_gene: TRBJ2-1
CDR3aa: CASSHPGQGPEQFF
CDR3nt: TGTGCCAGCAGTCATCCGGGACAGGGTCCTGAGCAGTTCTTC

abundance: .
v_gene: TRBV27
d_gene: TRBD2
j_gene: TRBJ2-3
CDR3aa: CASSFLLAGATDTQYF
CDR3nt: TGTGCCAGCAGTTTCCTCCTAGCGGGGGCCACAGATACGCAGTATTTT